The entry below gives a single TCR beta chain sequence along with its context. Sequenced by immunoSEQ multiplex PCR; TCRdb stores in-frame clones only, minus some. The sample consists of roughly 180,000 clones, around 70% of them appearing once. These data originate in a study of cytotoxic CD8 clonotypes in ibrutinib-treated CLL. Germline CDR1 reads MGHRA; CDR2 reads YSYEKL. The CDR3 sequence is 15 residues long. Trimming pared 1 base from V and 7 bases from J, leaving 14 bases between. The genes are TRBV4-1 and TRBJ1-5; D is possibly TRBD1 (6 bases). This receptor was identified in a human donor with chronic lymphocytic leukemia. The sample was PBMCs, taken after 24 months of ibrutinib treatment. The CDR3 bases are TGCGCCAGCAGCCAAGGGGGGCAGGGAAACCAGCCCCAGCATTTT. This encodes CASSQGGQGNQPQHF.